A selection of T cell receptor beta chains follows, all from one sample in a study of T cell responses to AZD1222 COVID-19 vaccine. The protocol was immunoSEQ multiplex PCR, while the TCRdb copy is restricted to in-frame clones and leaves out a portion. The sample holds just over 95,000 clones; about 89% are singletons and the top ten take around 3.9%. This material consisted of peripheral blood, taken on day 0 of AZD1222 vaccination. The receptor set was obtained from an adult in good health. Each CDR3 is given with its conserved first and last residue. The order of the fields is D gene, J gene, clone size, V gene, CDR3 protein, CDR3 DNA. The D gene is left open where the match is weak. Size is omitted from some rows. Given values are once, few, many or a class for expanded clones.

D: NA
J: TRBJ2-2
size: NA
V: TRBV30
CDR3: CALDPAGVHTGELFF
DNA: TGTGCTTTGGACCCCGCAGGGGTTCACACCGGGGAGCTGTTTTTT

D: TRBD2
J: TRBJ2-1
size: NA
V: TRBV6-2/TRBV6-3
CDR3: CASSLAGGPSYNEQFF
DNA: TGTGCCAGCAGTTTAGCGGGGGGGCCCAGCTACAATGAGCAGTTCTTC

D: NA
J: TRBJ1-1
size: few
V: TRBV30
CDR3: CAWSSRGGSEAFF
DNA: TGTGCCTGGAGTTCTAGGGGGGGAAGTGAAGCTTTCTTT

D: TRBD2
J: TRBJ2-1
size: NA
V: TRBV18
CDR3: CASSSGTSGTYNEQFF
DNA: TGTGCCAGCTCAAGTGGGACTAGCGGGACCTACAATGAGCAGTTCTTC

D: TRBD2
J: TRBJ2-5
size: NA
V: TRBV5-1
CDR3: CASSLVVAGRSMETQYF
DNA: TGCGCCAGCAGCTTGGTTGTAGCGGGGCGGTCTATGGAGACCCAGTACTTC

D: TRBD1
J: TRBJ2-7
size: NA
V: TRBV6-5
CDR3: CASSYPGQGSYEQYF
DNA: TGTGCCAGCAGTTACCCGGGACAGGGGTCCTACGAGCAGTACTTC

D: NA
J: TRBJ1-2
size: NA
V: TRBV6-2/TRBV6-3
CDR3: CASSIQGFGGYTF
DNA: TGTGCCAGCAGTATACAGGGCTTTGGTGGCTACACCTTC

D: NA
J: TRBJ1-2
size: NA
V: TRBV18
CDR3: CASSPLRTDGYTF
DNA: TGTGCCAGCTCACCCCTCCGGACTGATGGCTACACCTTC

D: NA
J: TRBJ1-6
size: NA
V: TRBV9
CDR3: CASSVGPNPNSPLHF
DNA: TGTGCCAGCAGCGTAGGACCAAATCCTAATTCACCCCTCCACTTT

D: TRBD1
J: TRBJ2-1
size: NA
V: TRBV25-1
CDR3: CASSRQGSNEQFF
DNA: TGTGCCAGCAGTCGACAGGGAAGCAATGAGCAGTTCTTC

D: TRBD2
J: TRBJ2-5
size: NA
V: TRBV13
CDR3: CASSLMGSGGALETQYF
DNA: TGTGCCAGCAGCTTAATGGGAAGCGGGGGGGCCCTAGAGACCCAGTACTTC

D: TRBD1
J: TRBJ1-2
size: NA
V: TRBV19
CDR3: CASTLGQAPIFGYTF
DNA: TGTGCCAGCACCTTAGGACAGGCCCCTATCTTTGGCTACACCTTC

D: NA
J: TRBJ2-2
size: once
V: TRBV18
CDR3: CASSPSFPGELFF
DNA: TGTGCCAGCTCACCTTCCTTCCCCGGGGAGCTGTTTTTT

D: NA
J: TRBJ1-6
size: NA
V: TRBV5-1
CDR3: CASSEVENNSPLHF
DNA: TGCGCCAGCTCGGAGGTGGAAAATAATTCACCCCTCCACTTT

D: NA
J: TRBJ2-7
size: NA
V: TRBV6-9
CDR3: CASGKLPREIYSYEQYF
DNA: TGTGCCAGCGGCAAGCTACCCCGAGAAATCTACTCCTACGAGCAGTACTTC

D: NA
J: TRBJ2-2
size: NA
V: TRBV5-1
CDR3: CASSLGPRFGELFF
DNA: TGCGCCAGCAGCCTCGGACCAAGGTTCGGGGAGCTGTTTTTT

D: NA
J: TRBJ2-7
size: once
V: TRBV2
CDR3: CASSEGGRGYEQYF
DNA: TGTGCCAGCAGTGAAGGGGGCAGGGGCTACGAGCAGTACTTC

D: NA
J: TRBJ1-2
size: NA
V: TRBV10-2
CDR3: CASSGGIFYGYTF
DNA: TGCGCCAGCAGTGGGGGGATCTTTTATGGCTACACCTTC

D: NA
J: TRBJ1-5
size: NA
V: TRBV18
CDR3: CASSPGGNQPQHF
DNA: TGTGCCAGCTCACCGGGTGGCAATCAGCCCCAGCATTTT

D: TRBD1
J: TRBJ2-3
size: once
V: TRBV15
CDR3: CATRPRGGDRGVDTQYF
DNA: TGTGCCACCAGGCCAAGAGGTGGGGACAGGGGGGTAGATACGCAGTATTTT

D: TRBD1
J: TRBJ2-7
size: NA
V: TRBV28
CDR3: CASNPGQAYEQYF
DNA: TGTGCCAGCAACCCGGGACAGGCCTACGAGCAGTACTTC

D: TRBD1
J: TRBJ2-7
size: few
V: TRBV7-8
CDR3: CASSSAPGQGSYEQYF
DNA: TGTGCCAGCAGCTCCGCACCGGGACAGGGATCCTACGAGCAGTACTTC

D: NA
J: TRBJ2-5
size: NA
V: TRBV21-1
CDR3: CASSIGGWYQETQYF
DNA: TGTGCCAGCAGCATAGGTGGATGGTACCAAGAGACCCAGTACTTC

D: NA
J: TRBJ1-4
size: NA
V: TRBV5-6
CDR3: CASSKTGIVKLFF
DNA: TGTGCCAGCAGTAAAACAGGGATTGTGAAACTGTTTTTT